What follows are 15 T cell receptor beta chains derived from one specimen sequenced in a study of cytomegalovirus exposure and HLA in healthy donors. PCR employed 60 Vbeta and 13 Jbeta primers. This table comes from immunoSEQ multiplex PCR, and its TCRdb copy is limited to in-frame clones, with some not included. The table includes some 120,000 clones, around 85% detected once. The sample was PBMCs. These receptors all come from a woman aged 25 to 45 in good health and CMV-seropositive.

Concerning this clone itself: Compared with germline, one end of the junction differs, possibly owing to a read error. The same CDR3 is also encoded by other DNA sequences in this sample. This chain connects TRBV9 to TRBJ1-6, with D maybe TRBD1 (5 bases). Germline V gene lookup returns CDR1 SGDLS and CDR2 YYNGEE. The CDR3 loop spans 15 amino acids. The CDR3 coding sequence is TGCGCCAGCAGCCGTCTGGGACGCGGGGAAACACCCCTCCACTTT. Amino acids: CASSRLGRGETPLHF.

This chain connects TRBV5-1 to TRBJ2-3; D is unclear. Germline CDR1 reads SGHRS; CDR2 reads YFSETQ. Trimming removed 0 bases at V and 1 base at J, with 3 bases between. The CDR3 extends over 13 amino acids. CDR3 region: CASSLVGTDTQYF. The CDR3 region has the DNA TGCGCCAGCAGCTTGGTAGGCACAGATACGCAGTATTTT.

This chain links TRBV6-1 with TRBJ1-5; D unresolved. The ends were cut back, 0 bases at V and 2 bases at J, with 11 bases in the middle. Germline loops: CDR1 MNHNS, CDR2 SASEGT. The CDR3 is 16 amino acids. The CDR3 region is CASSEARKTGNQPQHF. The CDR3 coding sequence is TGTGCCAGCAGTGAAGCGCGTAAAACGGGCAATCAGCCCCAGCATTTT.

V and J are TRBV15 and TRBJ2-2, with D maybe TRBD2 (5 bases). The CDR3 extends over 15 amino acids. The germline V gene has CDR1 LNHNV and CDR2 YYDKDF (reference sequence). V dropped 8 bases and J dropped 3 bases, with 16 bases sitting between them. This CDR3 is CATSQWARDTGELFF. The CDR3 DNA follows: TGTGCCACCTCGCAGTGGGCGCGGGACACCGGGGAGCTGTTTTTT. The full variable domain, its missing parts supplied by reference TRBV15 and TRBJ2-2, is DAMVIQNPRYQVTQFGKPVTLSCSQTLNHNVMYWYQQKSSQAPKLLFHYYDKDFNNEADTPDNFQSRRPNTSFCFLDIRSPGLGDTAMYLCATSQWARDTGELFFGEGSRLTVL.

The chain couples TRBV28 to TRBJ2-5; D unresolved. The V end lost 3 bases, the J end lost 4 bases, and 18 bases lay between the germline ends. The CDR3 runs 16 residues. Germline V gives CDR1 MDHEN, CDR2 SYDVKM. The CDR3: CASSLFSGSPPETQYF. The CDR3 DNA is TGTGCCAGCAGTTTGTTTTCCGGGTCCCCACCAGAGACCCAGTACTTC.

This clone came up a few times. V gene TRBV28 combines with J gene TRBJ1-5, with 8 bases lining up with TRBD1. J gave up 10 bases and V 4 bases, and 9 bases lay outside the gene matches. Germline V gene sequence: CDR1 MDHEN, CDR2 SYDVKM. This CDR3 has 14 residues. The CDR3 coding sequence is TGTGCCAGCAGTTCCAGGACAGGGAGCGTTCCCCAGCATTTT. This translates into CASSSRTGSVPQHF.

V is TRBV19 and J is TRBJ2-3; D gene uncertain. The germline V gene has CDR1 LNHDA and CDR2 SQIVND (reference sequence). Trimming stripped 7 bases from V and 2 bases from J, with 19 bases between. The CDR3 is 16 amino acids. The CDR3 nucleotides are TGTGCCAGTAAAGAAGGCACGGATGGGCCCACAGATACGCAGTATTTT. Translated, it gives CASKEGTDGPTDTQYF.

The V gene is TRBV2, the J gene TRBJ2-1; perhaps TRBD1 as D (5 bases). V lost 7 bases and J 1 base, leaving 11 bases between the germline ends. The germline V gene has CDR1 SNHLY and CDR2 FYNNEI. The CDR3 runs to 14 residues. Here the CDR3 DNA reads TGTGCCAGCAATCAGGACACTTCCTACAATGAGCAGTTCTTC. This gives the protein CASNQDTSYNEQFF.

CDR3 bases: TGTGCCAGCAGTGAGGCCCCTTGGGATACGCAGTATTTT. This gives the protein CASSEAPWDTQYF. The chain has TRBV6-1 and TRBJ2-3; no clear D. This CDR3 is 13 amino acids long. Trimming took 3 bases from V and 6 from J, leaving 10 bases between them. Germline lookup yields CDR1 MNHNS and CDR2 SASEGT.

The V and J genes are TRBV4-1 and TRBJ2-1; 8 nucleotides line up with TRBD2. The germline CDR1 and CDR2 sequences are MGHRA and YSYEKL. The V segment lost 1 base and the J segment 3 bases; nucleotides outside the gene matches: 11. CDR3 length: 18 residues. The CDR3 loop reads CASSQGTSIGPYYNEQFF. CDR3 DNA: TGCGCCAGCAGCCAAGGGACTAGCATCGGGCCTTACTACAATGAGCAGTTCTTC.

The V and J genes are TRBV7-9 and TRBJ1-1; D unresolved. The CDR3 has 14 residues. V lost 2 bases and J 0 bases, leaving 7 bases between the germline ends. Germline CDR1 is SEHNR and CDR2 is FQNEAQ (reference sequence). CDR3 DNA sequence: TGTGCCAGCAGCTTACAGAAAATGAACACTGAAGCTTTCTTT. As protein: CASSLQKMNTEAFF. The full variable domain, completed using reference TRBV7-9 and TRBJ1-1, is DTGVSQNPRHKITKRGQNVTFRCDPISEHNRLYWYRQTLGQGPEFLTYFQNEAQLEKSRLLSDRFSAERPKGSFSTLEIQRTEQGDSAMYLCASSLQKMNTEAFFGQGTRLTVV.

This rearrangement joins TRBV6-1 to TRBJ2-2, with D perhaps matching TRBD1 (6 bases). The germline V and J ends were trimmed by 8 bases and 1 base, with 11 bases remaining between them. Germline lookup yields CDR1 MNHNS and CDR2 SASEGT. The CDR3 has 14 amino acids. In DNA, the CDR3 is TGTGCCAGCCTGAAGGGGGTGAACACCGGGGAGCTGTTTTTT. It is translated as CASLKGVNTGELFF.

This chain uses TRBV5-6 with TRBJ1-2, with TRBD1 identical over 9 bases. In germline, CDR1 is SGHDT, CDR2 YYEEEE. V lost 4 bases, J lost 8 bases, and 24 bases stayed unmatched. The CDR3 sequence is 19 residues long. In nucleotides, the CDR3 is TGTGCCAGCAGCCTCACCTTAACCGTCTCGCCGGACAGGGGAAAGGGCTACACCTTC. This codes for CASSLTLTVSPDRGKGYTF.

J is TRBJ2-5 and V is TRBV20-1; D is unresolved. The CDR3 totals 11 residues. The germline V gene has CDR1 DFQATT and CDR2 SNEGSKA (reference sequence). The DNA for the CDR3 is TGCAGCTTAGCAGTCCAAGAGACCCAGTACTTC. As protein: CSLAVQETQYF.

This chain links TRBV7-3 with TRBJ1-1, with TRBD1 as a possible D gene (5 bases). V was trimmed by 2 bases and J by 0 bases, leaving 7 bases between them. The germline CDR1 and CDR2 sequences are SGHTA and FQGTGA. This CDR3 comprises 14 residues. This chain's CDR3 is CASSLDRVNTEAFF. CDR3 nucleotide sequence: TGTGCCAGCAGCTTAGACAGAGTGAACACTGAAGCTTTCTTT. Complete variable domain (other parts from reference TRBV7-3 and TRBJ1-1): GAGVSQTPSNKVTEKGKYVELRCDPISGHTALYWYRQSLGQGPEFLIYFQGTGAADDSGLPNDRFFAVRPEGSVSTLKIQRTERGDSAVYLCASSLDRVNTEAFFGQGTRLTVV.